One and the same sample provided the 27 T cell receptor beta chains below, sequenced in a study of T cells expressing NK-cell markers. TCRdb re-called the 5' RACE reads and gives one entry per CDR3 protein, without DNA. The sample yields about 390,000 distinct CDR3 sequences, of which the top ten take up around a tenth. The source material was blood T cells: a sorted CD56 or NKG2C T cell subset, CD4+ or CD8+ T cells, or bulk PBMC T cells (not recorded which). These receptors came from a woman aged 45-60 years in good health.

The chain joins TRBV29-1 to TRBJ2-1; there is no DNA to check the TCRdb D call of TRBD2. The CDR3 length is 15 residues. Per germline, CDR1 SQVTM and CDR2 ANQGSEA. CDR3 residues: CSVVLRGGVGNEQFF.

The V gene is TRBV19, the J gene TRBJ2-1; TCRdb's D call of TRBD2 is untestable without DNA. CDR1 LNHDA and CDR2 SQIVND come from the germline V gene (reference sequence). This CDR3 is built from 14 residues. The CDR3 spells CASKGEWVYNEQFF. The full variable domain, its missing parts supplied by reference TRBV19 and TRBJ2-1, is DGGITQSPKYLFRKEGQNVTLSCEQNLNHDAMYWYRQDPGQGLRLIYYSQIVNDFQKGDIAEGYSVSREKKESFPLTVTSAQKNPTAFYLCASKGEWVYNEQFFGPGTRLTVL.

The V gene is TRBV9, the J gene TRBJ2-3. Germline CDR1 reads SGDLS; CDR2 reads YYNGEE. CDR3 length: 13 amino acids. The CDR3 loop reads CASSLAVTDTQYF.

V gene TRBV11-2 combines with J gene TRBJ2-3. There are 15 residues in the CDR3. Germline V gives CDR1 SGHAT, CDR2 FQNNGV. CDR3: CASSLGDIYTDTQYF. The entire variable domain, with the rest obtained from reference TRBV11-2 and TRBJ2-3, is as follows: EAGVAQSPRYKIIEKRQSVAFWCNPISGHATLYWYQQILGQGPKLLIQFQNNGVVDDSQLPKDRFSAERLKGVDSTLKIQPAKLEDSAVYLCASSLGDIYTDTQYFGPGTRLTVL.

The chain carries TRBV12-3 or TRBV12-4 and TRBJ1-5; TCRdb's D call, TRBD1, is unchecked because there is no DNA. The CDR3 has 14 amino acids. The CDR3 region is CASSKGTGEQPQHF.

The chain recombines TRBV5-8 with TRBJ2-1; lacking DNA, the TRBD1 call made by TCRdb goes unchecked. This CDR3 contains 15 residues. Looked up from germline, CDR1 is SGHTS and CDR2 is YDEGEE. CDR3 in amino acids: CASSSGSFTFNEQFF. The full variable domain, completed using reference TRBV5-8 and TRBJ2-1, is EAGVTQSPTHLIKTRGQQATLRCSPISGHTSVYWYQQALGLGLQFLLWYDEGEERNRGNFPPRFSGRQFPNYSSELNVNALELEDSALYLCASSSGSFTFNEQFFGPGTRLTVL.

The V call is TRBV27, the J call TRBJ1-1. The CDR3 loop spans 14 amino acids. Germline V lookup: CDR1 MNHEY, CDR2 SMNVEV (reference sequence). The CDR3: CASNPHEPNTEAFF.

The chain links TRBV20-1 to TRBJ2-3; there is no DNA to check the TCRdb D call of TRBD2. Germline V gene lookup returns CDR1 DFQATT and CDR2 SNEGSKA (reference sequence). The CDR3 is 13 residues long. This CDR3 reads CSAASGTTDTQYF.

CDR3: CSARGSSEETQYF. The chain joins TRBV20-1 to TRBJ2-5; the TRBD2 assignment by TCRdb is unverifiable without DNA. CDR3 length: 13 amino acids. From germline, CDR1 is DFQATT and CDR2 SNEGSKA (reference sequence).

The CDR3 is CASSKSTSGRDTQYF. This chain uses TRBV27 with TRBJ2-3; absent DNA, TCRdb's TRBD2 call cannot be checked. This CDR3 is 15 amino acids long. The V gene's germline CDR1 is MNHEY and CDR2 SMNVEV (reference sequence).

The chain links TRBV10-3 to TRBJ2-7; TCRdb's assignment of TRBD1 cannot be checked, as there is no DNA. CDR1 is ENHRY and CDR2 is SYGVKD in the germline V gene. This CDR3 contains 13 residues. The CDR3 loop reads CAISYYRRIEQYF.

The V call is TRBV18, the J call TRBJ1-3. CDR1 is KGHSH and CDR2 is LQKENI in the germline V gene. The CDR3 length is 14 residues. Here the CDR3 reads CASSPPGRRNTIYF.

V and J are TRBV12-3 or TRBV12-4 and TRBJ2-1; the D gene TCRdb calls, TRBD1, cannot be checked with no DNA. There are 16 residues in the CDR3. The chain's CDR3 is CASSLTGAGINNEQFF.

The V gene is TRBV11-3, the J gene TRBJ2-5. Germline CDR1 reads SGHNT; CDR2 reads YENEEA. The length of the CDR3 is 15 residues. CDR3 in amino acids: CASSVGNSVSETQYF.

This CDR3 reads CASSLNSNEAFF. J is TRBJ1-1 and V is TRBV11-3. Germline V gives CDR1 SGHNT, CDR2 YENEEA. The CDR3 contains 12 residues.

The gene calls are TRBV4-1 and TRBJ2-3; TCRdb picks TRBD2, but there is no DNA to check that call. This CDR3 region has 18 residues. The germline V gene encodes CDR1 MGHRA and CDR2 YSYEKL. CDR3 sequence reads: CASSQDGTSGRGTDTQYF.

The chain uses TRBV12-3 or TRBV12-4 and TRBJ2-1; no DNA is available, so the TRBD2 call from TCRdb remains unchecked. This CDR3 contains 15 residues. The CDR3 is CASTPVLAGSDEQFF.

The rearrangement joins TRBV4-1 to TRBJ2-7; TCRdb picks TRBD1, but there is no DNA to check that call. Germline V CDR1 and CDR2: MGHRA, YSYEKL. The CDR3 runs 13 residues. The CDR3 loop reads CASSQPGHEEQYF.

CDR3 in amino acids: CASSDAFGQGDAGNTIYF. The V call is TRBV6-1, the J call TRBJ1-3; the D call of TRBD1 rests on TCRdb alone, since no DNA is present to check it. This CDR3 spans 18 amino acids. Germline CDR1 MNHNS, CDR2 SASEGT.

The V gene is TRBV7-9, the J gene TRBJ2-1; TCRdb gives TRBD1 as the D gene, but with no DNA this cannot be confirmed. CDR1 is SEHNR and CDR2 is FQNEAQ in the germline V gene (reference sequence). This CDR3 comprises 16 residues. The CDR3 protein is CASSLARGKGYNEQFF.

The V and J genes are TRBV14 and TRBJ1-4; TCRdb's D call of TRBD1 is untestable without DNA. This CDR3 is 14 amino acids long. Germline V gives CDR1 SGHDN, CDR2 FVKESK. The CDR3 sequence is CASSPRDVNEKLFF.

This chain links TRBV6-1 with TRBJ1-2; checking the TCRdb D call of TRBD1 is not possible without DNA. Germline V gene sequence: CDR1 MNHNS, CDR2 SASEGT. CDR3 length: 12 residues. The CDR3 protein is CASSEGRYGYTF.

The J gene is TRBJ2-5, the V gene TRBV4-2; without DNA, the TCRdb call of TRBD2 cannot be checked. Germline assignment: CDR1 LGHNA and CDR2 YNFKEQ. The CDR3 totals 17 residues. This CDR3 is CASSQDYRGRGQETQYF.

The V and J genes are TRBV20-1 and TRBJ1-2. This CDR3 has 14 residues. Germline CDR1 is DFQATT and CDR2 is SNEGSKA (reference sequence). The chain's CDR3 is CSARATPRDYGYTF.

The CDR3 here is CSVARGGKEKLFF. This rearrangement joins TRBV29-1 to TRBJ1-4. CDR1 SQVTM and CDR2 ANQGSEA come from the germline V gene. The CDR3 has 13 residues.

The chain recombines TRBV20-1 with TRBJ2-7; the TRBD1 assignment by TCRdb is unverifiable without DNA. The CDR3 extends over 14 amino acids. Per germline, CDR1 DFQATT and CDR2 SNEGSKA (reference sequence). The CDR3 spells CSAITGTQSYEQYF.

The chain uses TRBV12-3 or TRBV12-4 and TRBJ2-1; TCRdb indicates TRBD2, and absent DNA this call remains unverified. This CDR3 contains 17 residues. The CDR3: CASSSSPLAGEIHEQFF.